The subject of this entry is one T cell receptor (beta chain). Its antigen is still unknown. It has no much larger one-base neighbor in the sample; base qualities were not kept. Germline trimming amounts to 0 bases on V and 4 bases on J, with 9 as the count of junction bases outside the gene matches. The CDR3 holds 16 amino acids from the cysteine to the phenylalanine. The read is trimmed to its CDR3 DNA, 48 bases read in frame from base 1. Reading the germline V gene (reference sequence) gives CDR1 GTSNPN and CDR2 SVGIG. The data are from a study of T cell changes during pregnancy in multiple sclerosis (dated by TCRdb to 2018 to 2020). In the study overall: In women with multiple sclerosis, the researchers looked at how the T cell repertoire shifted as pregnancy progressed.

Libraries were constructed by the immunoSEQ multiplex PCR assay. The table comes from immuneACCESS by way of TCRdb, which keeps in-frame sequences with V and J called. Part of the clones is missing from these tables; in studies checked, under half for an unresolved V gene and the rest for unknown reasons. The sample table holds around 100,000 clones, of which approximately 92% were seen once. Approximately 1.2% of the sample is taken by the ten largest. The TCR originated in a female donor with multiple sclerosis, enrolled in a pregnancy study. The source material was peripheral blood, sampled in the second trimester of pregnancy. Here the chain combines TRBV30 and TRBJ2-4; 7 junctional bases match TRBD1. The DNA reads as follows: TGTGCCTGGAGTGTACACGGGACAGAGATTAAAAACATTCAGTACTTC. It encodes CAWSVHGTEIKNIQYF.